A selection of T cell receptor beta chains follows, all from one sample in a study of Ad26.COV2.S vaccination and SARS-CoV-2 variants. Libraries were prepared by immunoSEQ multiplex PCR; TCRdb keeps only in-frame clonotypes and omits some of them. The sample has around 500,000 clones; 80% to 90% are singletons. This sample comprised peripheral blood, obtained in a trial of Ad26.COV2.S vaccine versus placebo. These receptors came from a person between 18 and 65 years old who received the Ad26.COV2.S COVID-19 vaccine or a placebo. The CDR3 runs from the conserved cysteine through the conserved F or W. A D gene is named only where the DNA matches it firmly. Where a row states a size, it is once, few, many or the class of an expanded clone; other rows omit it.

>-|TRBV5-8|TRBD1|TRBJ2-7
TGTGCCAGCAGGATTATTTGGGACAGGACCTACGAGCAGTACTTC
CASRIIWDRTYEQYF
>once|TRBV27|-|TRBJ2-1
TGTGCCAGCAGTTACGAAACCGGATCGAGGAGGAATGAGCAGTTCTTC
CASSYETGSRRNEQFF
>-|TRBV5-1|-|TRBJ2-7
TGCGCCAGCAGCTTTATAACTGAATCCTACGAGCAGTACTTC
CASSFITESYEQYF
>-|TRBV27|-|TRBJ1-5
TGTGCCAGCAGGGGACTAGAACCGGGGCCCCAGCATTTT
CASRGLEPGPQHF
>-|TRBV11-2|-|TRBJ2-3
TGTGCCAGCAGCTTATATGGGGCTAGCTCGGCGCAGTATTTT
CASSLYGASSAQYF
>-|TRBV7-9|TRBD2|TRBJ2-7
TGTGCCAGCAGCGAATTAGCGATCCCCGGGACTAACTCCTACGAGCAGTACTTC
CASSELAIPGTNSYEQYF
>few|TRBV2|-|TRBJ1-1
TGTGCCAGCAGTGTTGGGTTGGGAGGGAACACTGAAGCTTTCTTT
CASSVGLGGNTEAFF
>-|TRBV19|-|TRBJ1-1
TGTGCCAGTAGTACATGGGGCGACACTGAAGCTTTCTTT
CASSTWGDTEAFF
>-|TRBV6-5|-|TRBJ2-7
TGTGCCAGCAGTTACGGCAGGAGGAGGACTACCGAGCAGTACTTC
CASSYGRRRTTEQYF
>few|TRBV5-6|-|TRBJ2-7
TGTGCCAGCAGCTTGAGGAGGGAGCAGTACTTC
CASSLRREQYF
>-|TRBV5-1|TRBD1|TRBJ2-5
TGCGCCAGGGAGGGGACAGGGAAAGAGACCCAGTACTTC
CAREGTGKETQYF
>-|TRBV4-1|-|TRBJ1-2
TGCGCCAGCAGCCAAGTGGGCCAAAAGGACTATGGCTACACCTTC
CASSQVGQKDYGYTF
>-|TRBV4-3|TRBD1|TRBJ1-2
TGCGCCAGCAGCCAAGAGTCGACAGGGAGGGCCTATGGCTACACCTTC
CASSQESTGRAYGYTF
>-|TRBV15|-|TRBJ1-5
TGTGCCACCAGCAGCTATCGCGTTGGCCAGCCCCAGCATTTT
CATSSYRVGQPQHF
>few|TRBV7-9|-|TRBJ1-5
TGTGCCAGCAGCAAAACTACCGGGCCCAATGGGCCCCAGCATTTT
CASSKTTGPNGPQHF
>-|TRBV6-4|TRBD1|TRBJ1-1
TGTGCCAGCAGTGAGGGACAGGGCACTGAAGCTTTCTTT
CASSEGQGTEAFF
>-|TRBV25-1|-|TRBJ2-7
TGTGCCAGCAGTGATTATGAGGGGCCCGGGTACGAGCAGTACTTC
CASSDYEGPGYEQYF
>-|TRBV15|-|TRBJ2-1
TGTGCCACCAGCAGAGGGACCACACAGTCCTACAATGAGCAGTTCTTC
CATSRGTTQSYNEQFF
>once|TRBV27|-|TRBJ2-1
TGTGCCAGCAGTTTGCGGCTAGTAAACAATGAGCAGTTCTTC
CASSLRLVNNEQFF
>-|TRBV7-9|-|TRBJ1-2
TGTGCCAGCAGCTTGGGGACTCAGGATGGCTACACCTTC
CASSLGTQDGYTF
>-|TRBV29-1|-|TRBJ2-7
TGCAGCGTCATAGGCGACAGGAACTCCTACGAGCAGTACTTC
CSVIGDRNSYEQYF
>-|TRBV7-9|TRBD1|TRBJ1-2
TGTGCCAGCAGCTCCGGGACAGGGCTATCTGGCTACACCTTC
CASSSGTGLSGYTF
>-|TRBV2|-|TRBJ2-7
TGTGCCAGCGGTCGGGTGGGAGCAGTAGGCGAGCAGTACTTC
CASGRVGAVGEQYF
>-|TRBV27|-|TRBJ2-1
TGTGCCAGCTCCTTCACTAGGAACAATGAGCAGTTCTTC
CASSFTRNNEQFF
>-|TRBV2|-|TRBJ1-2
TGTGCCAGCACCTTTTTAAAGGGGGGCCTTGGGGGCTACACCTTC
CASTFLKGGLGGYTF
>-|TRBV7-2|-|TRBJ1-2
TGTGCCAGCAGCTTAGGGCAGGAGAGCTATGGCTACACCTTC
CASSLGQESYGYTF
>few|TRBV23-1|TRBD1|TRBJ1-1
TGCGCCAGCAGTCAGACAGGGGGTCCGAACACTGAAGCTTTCTTT
CASSQTGGPNTEAFF